This TCR beta chain originates from a study of OX40 agonist ivuxolimab in advanced cancers. Background on the study: At roughly 83% male, the cohort had a mean age of around 56 years, ranging from about 20 to 90.

Details on this clone: Its antigen is not identified.

Notes on the study in general: Near-lowest levels of clonal expansion characterized partial responders at 0.1-3.0 mg/kg. In the 0.1 to 3.0 mg/kg range, CD4+ and CD8+ blood T cells had expanded clonally by week 6. More expanded clones were seen, on average, in CD8+ T cells than in CD4+.

V lost 3 bases and J lost 2, with 10 bases in between. Looked up from germline, CDR1 is SQVTM and CDR2 is ANQGSEA. CDR3 length equals 13 residues. Produced via immunoSEQ multiplex PCR; TCRdb's table is partial and in-frame only. The table has around 77,000 clones, 75% to 90% seen once. The source was CD4+ or CD8+ T cells sorted from blood, collected in a trial of the OX40 agonist ivuxolimab. This sequence originates from an adult with an advanced solid tumor such as melanoma, head and neck, liver or kidney cancer. The rearrangement links TRBV29-1 to TRBJ2-5; no clear D gene. In nucleotides, the CDR3 is TGCAGCGTTGACTCACGTGGGCAAGAGACCCAGTACTTC. It yields the protein CSVDSRGQETQYF. Together with reference TRBV29-1 and TRBJ2-5, the CDR3 gives the full variable domain: SAVISQKPSRDICQRGTSLTIQCQVDSQVTMMFWYRQQPGQSLTLIATANQGSEATYESGFVIDKFPISRPNLTFSTLTVSNMSPEDSSIYLCSVDSRGQETQYFGPGTRLLVL.